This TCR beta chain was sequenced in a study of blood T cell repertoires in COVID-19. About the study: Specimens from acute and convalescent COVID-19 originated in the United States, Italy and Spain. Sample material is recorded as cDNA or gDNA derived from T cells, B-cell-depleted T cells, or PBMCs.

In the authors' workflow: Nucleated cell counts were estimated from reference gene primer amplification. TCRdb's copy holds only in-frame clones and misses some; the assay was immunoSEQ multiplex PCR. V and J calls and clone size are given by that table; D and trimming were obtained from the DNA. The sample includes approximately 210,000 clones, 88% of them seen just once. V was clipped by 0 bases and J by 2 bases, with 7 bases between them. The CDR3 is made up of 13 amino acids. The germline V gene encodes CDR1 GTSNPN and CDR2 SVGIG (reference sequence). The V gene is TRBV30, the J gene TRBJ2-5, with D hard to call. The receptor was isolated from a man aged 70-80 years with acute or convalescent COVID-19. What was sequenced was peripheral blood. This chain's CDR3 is CAWSVRSQETQYF. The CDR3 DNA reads TGTGCCTGGAGTGTCCGGTCGCAAGAGACCCAGTACTTC. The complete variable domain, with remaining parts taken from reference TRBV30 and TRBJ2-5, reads SQTIHQWPATLVQPVGSPLSLECTVEGTSNPNLYWYRQAAGRGLQLLFYSVGIGQISSEVPQNLSASRPQDRQFILSSKKLLLSDSGFYLCAWSVRSQETQYFGPGTRLLVL.